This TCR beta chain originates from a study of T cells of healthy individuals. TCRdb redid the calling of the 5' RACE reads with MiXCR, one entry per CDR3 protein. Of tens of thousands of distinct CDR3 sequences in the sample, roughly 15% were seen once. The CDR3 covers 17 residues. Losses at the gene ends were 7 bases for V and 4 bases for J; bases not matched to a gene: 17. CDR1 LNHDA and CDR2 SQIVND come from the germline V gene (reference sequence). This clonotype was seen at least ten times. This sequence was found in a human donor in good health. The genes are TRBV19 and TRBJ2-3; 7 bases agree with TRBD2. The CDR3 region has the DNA TGTGCCAGTACCGTCGGACTAGAACACCCTGGCGCAGATACGCAGTATTTT. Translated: CASTVGLEHPGADTQYF.